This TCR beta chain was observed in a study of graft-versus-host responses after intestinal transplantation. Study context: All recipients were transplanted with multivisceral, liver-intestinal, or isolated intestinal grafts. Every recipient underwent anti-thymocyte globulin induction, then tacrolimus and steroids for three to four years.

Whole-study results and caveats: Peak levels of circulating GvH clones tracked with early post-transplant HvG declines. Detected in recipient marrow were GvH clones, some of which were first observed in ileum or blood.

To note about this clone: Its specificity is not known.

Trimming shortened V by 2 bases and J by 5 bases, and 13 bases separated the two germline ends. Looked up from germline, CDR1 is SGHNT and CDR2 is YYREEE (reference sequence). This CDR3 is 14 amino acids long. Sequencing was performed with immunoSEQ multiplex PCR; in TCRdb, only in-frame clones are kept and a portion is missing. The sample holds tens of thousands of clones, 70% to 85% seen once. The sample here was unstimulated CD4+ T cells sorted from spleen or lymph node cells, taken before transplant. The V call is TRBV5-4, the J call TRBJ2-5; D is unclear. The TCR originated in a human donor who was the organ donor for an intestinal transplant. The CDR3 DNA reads TGTGCCAGCAGCTTTTCGTCCCAATCGGAGACCCAGTACTTC. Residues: CASSFSSQSETQYF.